This T cell receptor (beta chain) was captured in a study of prognosis after radiotherapy for stage I lung cancer. Study summary: In some eleven patients the tumors were adenocarcinoma, and in seven they were squamous cell carcinoma. Study-level results: Tumor specificity of expanded TCR clones went undetermined. The study found lower Shannon entropy after stereotactic body radiation therapy in patients who developed distant metastases.

V gave up 5 bases and J gave up 7 bases, with 12 bases separating them. CDR3 length: 12 amino acids. CDR1 and CDR2 from the germline V gene are WSHSY and SAAADI. Genomic DNA provided the template from which TCR beta CDR3 was amplified by two-round multiplex PCR. With primers specific to each TRBV and TRBJ gene, the first-round PCR was performed. Amplification in the second PCR round was performed with universal primers. TCRdb passed the multiplex PCR reads through MiXCR, listing each CDR3 protein once. The sample shows 50,000 to 75,000 distinct CDR3 sequences, around 27% of them seen only once. Concerning this clonotype itself: Antigen: not known. Since a far larger clone is one base different, this is likely a read error.

The material sequenced was PBMCs, taken before or after stereotactic body radiation therapy (not recorded which). The source of this sequence is a donor aged 50 or older with non-small cell lung cancer. The rearrangement links TRBV10-2 to TRBJ2-7; TRBD2 might be the D (5 bases). The CDR3 loop reads CASSWEYNEQYF. CDR3 bases: TGCGCCAGCAGTTGGGAGTACAATGAGCAGTACTTC.